This T cell receptor (beta chain) was sequenced in a study of CD8 T cells in ankylosing spondylitis. V was pared by 0 bases and J by 1 base, with 6 bases between. The CDR3 has 14 amino acids. The V gene's germline CDR1 is ENHRY and CDR2 SYGVKD. A few counts support this clonotype. TCRdb processed the 5' RACE reads anew with MiXCR; each CDR3 protein has one entry. This table holds approximately 300,000 distinct CDR3 sequences, less than 25% found once. Sample: blood, either unsorted or a sorted T cell fraction (not recorded which). The chain is built from TRBV10-3 and TRBJ2-5; D is unresolved. The clonotype was recovered from a female donor with ankylosing spondylitis or in good health (not recorded which). The CDR3 spells CAISESTAQETQYF. CDR3 DNA: TGTGCCATCAGTGAGTCCACGGCCCAAGAGACCCAGTACTTC.